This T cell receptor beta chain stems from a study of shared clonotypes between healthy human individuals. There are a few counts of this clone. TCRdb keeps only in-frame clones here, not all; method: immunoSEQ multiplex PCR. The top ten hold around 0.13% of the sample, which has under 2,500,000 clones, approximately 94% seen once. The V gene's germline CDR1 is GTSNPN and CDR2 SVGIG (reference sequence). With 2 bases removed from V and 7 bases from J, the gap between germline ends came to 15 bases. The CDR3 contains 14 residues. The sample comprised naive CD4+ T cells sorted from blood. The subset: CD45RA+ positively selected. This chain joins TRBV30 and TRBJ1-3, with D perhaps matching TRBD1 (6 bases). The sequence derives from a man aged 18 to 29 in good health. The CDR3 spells CAWSPGGAGNTIYF. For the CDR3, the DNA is TGTGCCTGGAGTCCCGGGGGCGCGGGGAACACCATATATTTT.